Below, 26 T cell receptor beta chains from the same sample are listed, as sequenced in a study of T cell responses to AZD1222 COVID-19 vaccine. TCRdb keeps only in-frame clones here, not all; method: immunoSEQ multiplex PCR. The data show about 110,000 clones, roughly four fifths seen once. Sequences were derived from peripheral blood, sampled on day 0 of AZD1222 vaccination. The receptors stem from an adult in good health.

The V gene is TRBV19, the J gene TRBJ2-2; D is uncertain. The length of the CDR3 is 11 residues. Germline V CDR1 and CDR2: LNHDA, SQIVND (reference sequence). The V end lost 7 bases, the J end lost 7 bases, and 7 bases lay between the germline ends. The CDR3 reads CASNEIGELFF. In DNA, the CDR3 is TGTGCCAGTAACGAGATCGGGGAGCTGTTTTTT.

In DNA, the CDR3 is TGTGCCAGCAGTCCGGGACACACCACCGGGGAGCTGTTTTTT. Translated, it gives CASSPGHTTGELFF. V usage is TRBV7-3 and J usage is TRBJ2-2, with D possibly being TRBD1 (6 bases). Germline V gene lookup returns CDR1 SGHTA and CDR2 FQGTGA. Trimming took off 6 bases at V and 4 bases at J, with 12 bases between the two ends. This CDR3 is built from 14 residues.

J is TRBJ1-5 and V is TRBV6-5, with a weak D call TRBD1 (6 bases). Looked up from germline, CDR1 is MNHEY and CDR2 is SVGAGI. Trimming removed 7 bases from V and 0 bases from J, with 10 bases in between. There are 14 residues in the CDR3. CDR3 DNA sequence: TGTGCCAGCAACAGGGATTATAGCAATCAGCCCCAGCATTTT. Encoded protein: CASNRDYSNQPQHF.

J is TRBJ1-4 and V is TRBV4-1, with TRBD1 identical over 7 bases. The V gene's germline CDR1 is MGHRA and CDR2 YSYEKL. V shed 0 bases, J shed 5 bases, and the junction held 12 bases outside the gene matches. The CDR3 length is 18 residues. The CDR3 nucleotides read TGCGCCAGCAGCCAAGAAGGGTTTTGGGGACAGCAGAATGAAAAACTGTTTTTT. Its translation is CASSQEGFWGQQNEKLFF.

This clone has more than one count but fewer than ten. The chain couples TRBV27 to TRBJ1-6, with TRBD1 matching 7 bases. With V trimmed by 7 bases and J by 7 bases, 7 bases remained unmatched. The CDR3 totals 14 residues. CDR1 and CDR2 from the germline V gene are MNHEY and SMNVEV (reference sequence). CDR3 sequence reads: CASNSGTENSPLHF. The CDR3 bases are TGTGCCAGCAACTCCGGGACAGAGAATTCACCCCTCCACTTT.

The V and J genes are TRBV7-3 and TRBJ1-5; D not resolved. CDR3 size: 13 residues. Deletions cut 5 bases from V and 5 bases from J, with 10 bases between. Germline CDR1 is SGHTA and CDR2 is FQGTGA. In DNA form, the CDR3 reads TGTGCCAGCAGCCGGACGAAAGATCAGCCCCAGCATTTT. It specifies CASSRTKDQPQHF.

CDR3 sequence reads: CAISVAYEQYF. CDR3 nucleotide sequence: TGTGCCATCAGTGTGGCCTACGAGCAGTACTTC. The chain combines TRBV10-3 with TRBJ2-7; D is uncertain. V was clipped by 4 bases and J by 2 bases, with 3 bases between them. CDR1 and CDR2 from the germline V gene are ENHRY and SYGVKD. The CDR3 is 11 residues long.

The chain uses TRBV6-2 or TRBV6-3 and TRBJ2-3, with a possible D match to TRBD1 (6 bases). The V gene lost 2 bases and the J gene lost 1 base, with 10 bases spanning the gap. The germline V gene encodes CDR1 MNHEY and CDR2 SVGEGT. CDR3 length: 15 amino acids. This CDR3 is CASSYGQGRTDTQYF. The CDR3 DNA reads as TGTGCCAGCAGTTACGGTCAGGGGCGCACAGATACGCAGTATTTT.

J is TRBJ1-2 and V is TRBV3-1 (or the pseudogene TRBV3-2); the match to TRBD1 covers 9 bases. This CDR3 is 13 amino acids long. Trimming at V came to 2 bases and at J to 7 bases, leaving 2 bases not matched to a gene. CDR1 is LGHDT, CDR2 YNNKEL, per germline (reference sequence). CDR3 residues: CASSQNRGPGYTF. As DNA, the CDR3 is TGTGCCAGCAGCCAAAACAGGGGGCCTGGCTACACCTTC.

J is TRBJ1-2 and V is TRBV9; tentative D call: TRBD1 (5 bases). Trimming removed 0 bases from V and 3 bases from J, with 12 bases in between. This CDR3 has 15 amino acids. Germline values: CDR1 SGDLS, CDR2 YYNGEE. The CDR3 DNA sequence: TGTGCCAGCAGCGTAGGCGGGGGAAATGACTATGGCTACACCTTC. Its protein is CASSVGGGNDYGYTF.

The chain couples TRBV5-4 to TRBJ2-5; TRBD1 might be the D (6 bases). Trimming left V 4 bases short and J 5 bases short, with 12 bases between. The CDR3 consists of 13 residues. In germline, CDR1 is SGHNT, CDR2 YYREEE (reference sequence). CDR3 in amino acids: CASSNRVGETQYF. The DNA of the CDR3 is TGTGCCAGCAGCAACAGGGTGGGGGAGACCCAGTACTTC.

The chain is built from TRBV6-6 and TRBJ1-1, with TRBD1 identical over 9 bases. Germline V lookup: CDR1 MNHNY, CDR2 SVGAGI (reference sequence). Germline trimming cut 7 bases from V and 7 bases from J; bases unmatched to any gene: 13. The CDR3 contains 15 residues. CDR3 DNA: TGTGCCAGCATTCAGGAAAAACAGGGGGCTAGTGAAGCTTTCTTT. Amino acid sequence: CASIQEKQGASEAFF.

This clone appeared a few times. V and J are TRBV18 and TRBJ1-4; 10 nucleotides agree with TRBD1. V was pared by 1 base and J by 7 bases, with 3 bases of the junction left unmatched. Looked up from germline, CDR1 is KGHSH and CDR2 is LQKENI. This CDR3 has 15 amino acids. CDR3 DNA: TGTGCCAGCTCACCACTAGACAGGGGGCGTGAAAAACTGTTTTTT. This codes for CASSPLDRGREKLFF. The whole variable domain, remainder taken from reference TRBV18 and TRBJ1-4, is NAGVMQNPRHLVRRRGQEARLRCSPMKGHSHVYWYRQLPEEGLKFMVYLQKENIIDESGMPKERFSAEFPKEGPSILRIQQVVRGDSAAYFCASSPLDRGREKLFFGSGTQLSVL.

The V gene is TRBV6-1, the J gene TRBJ2-7; TRBD2 matches at 8 bases. Germline V lookup: CDR1 MNHNS, CDR2 SASEGT. V dropped 2 bases and J dropped 2; count of bases not matched to a gene: 14. There are 18 residues in the CDR3. The CDR3 DNA follows: TGTGCCAGCAGTGAACCCCCTGAAGCGGGAGCTTTCACCTACGAGCAGTACTTC. Residues: CASSEPPEAGAFTYEQYF.

In nucleotides, the CDR3 is TGCGCCAGCAGCCATTCGACAGGGGACGGGTTTGGCTACACCTTC. Protein: CASSHSTGDGFGYTF. The gene calls are TRBV4-3 and TRBJ1-2; TRBD1 matches 8 bases. V shed 3 bases and J 7 bases; nucleotides not matched to a gene: 10. CDR1 and CDR2 from the germline V gene are LGHNA and YSLEER. The CDR3 has 15 residues.

This chain joins TRBV19 and TRBJ1-6; 9 bases match TRBD1. With V trimmed by 9 bases and J by 10 bases, 7 bases remained unmatched. The CDR3 consists of 13 residues. Germline values: CDR1 LNHDA, CDR2 SQIVND (reference sequence). The CDR3 DNA sequence: TGTGCCAGCCGCCGGGACAGGGAATCACCCCTCCACTTT. It translates to CASRRDRESPLHF. Full variable domain (rest looked up from reference TRBV19 and TRBJ1-6): DGGITQSPKYLFRKEGQNVTLSCEQNLNHDAMYWYRQDPGQGLRLIYYSQIVNDFQKGDIAEGYSVSREKKESFPLTVTSAQKNPTAFYLCASRRDRESPLHFGNGTRLTVT.

The V call is TRBV24-1, the J call TRBJ1-5; D gene unclear. The germline V and J ends were trimmed by 6 bases and 0 bases, with 11 bases remaining between them. The CDR3 covers 15 residues. Germline CDR1 reads KGHDR; CDR2 reads SFDVKD. As DNA, the CDR3 is TGTGCCACCAGTTACGGCAGCAATAGCAATCAGCCCCAGCATTTT. Encoded protein: CATSYGSNSNQPQHF.

This clone showed up just a few times. The chain recombines TRBV18 with TRBJ2-3; D is uncertain. Germline CDR1 KGHSH, CDR2 LQKENI. Trimming pared 3 bases from V and 2 bases from J, leaving 12 bases between. This CDR3 has 15 amino acids. The CDR3 loop reads CASSPIAILTDTQYF. The CDR3 DNA sequence: TGTGCCAGCTCACCCATAGCAATCCTCACAGATACGCAGTATTTT.

The chain couples TRBV7-8 to TRBJ1-2, with 11 bases that match TRBD1. The germline V gene has CDR1 SGHVS and CDR2 FQNEAQ. The CDR3 covers 15 residues. The ends lost 1 base at V and 8 bases at J; junction bases unmatched: 6. The CDR3 is CASSLEGTGGPGYTF. DNA for the CDR3: TGTGCCAGCAGCTTAGAAGGGACAGGGGGTCCCGGCTACACCTTC.

This chain connects TRBV6-5 to TRBJ2-1; 7 bases align to TRBD1. CDR1 and CDR2 (germline): MNHEY, SVGAGI. V shed 7 bases, J shed 8 bases, and the junction held 14 bases outside the gene matches. The CDR3 loop spans 15 amino acids. The CDR3 DNA reads as TGTGCCAGCACCGCCACCGGGACAGTCGGCGATGAGCAGTTCTTC. This encodes CASTATGTVGDEQFF.

This clone has just a few counts. J is TRBJ2-7 and V is TRBV7-2, with 7 bases aligning to TRBD1. Germline V gene lookup returns CDR1 SGHTA and CDR2 FQGNSA. The ends lost 4 bases at V and 7 bases at J; junction bases unmatched: 4. The CDR3 is 12 residues long. The DNA for the CDR3 is TGTGCCAGCAGCTCACAGGGGTGGGAGCAGTACTTC. Encoded protein: CASSSQGWEQYF.

This chain joins TRBV5-4 and TRBJ2-1, with 9 bases aligning to TRBD2. Germline assignment: CDR1 SGHNT and CDR2 YYREEE (reference sequence). V was pared by 4 bases and J by 8 bases, with 10 bases of the junction left unmatched. The CDR3 sequence is 15 residues long. CDR3 region: CASSPMTSGDDEQFF. CDR3 sequence (DNA): TGTGCCAGCAGCCCAATGACTAGCGGAGATGATGAGCAGTTCTTC.

This chain connects TRBV18 to TRBJ1-5; the D is unclear. The CDR3 loop spans 15 amino acids. V was shortened by 2 bases and J by 2 bases, with 10 bases between the two germline ends. Germline V gene sequence: CDR1 KGHSH, CDR2 LQKENI. The CDR3 reads CASSPSAIGNQPQHF. The CDR3 DNA reads TGTGCCAGCTCACCAAGTGCCATAGGCAATCAGCCCCAGCATTTT.

This chain connects TRBV6-5 to TRBJ2-1, with 15 positions matching TRBD2. CDR3 length: 15 amino acids. V shed 8 bases, J shed 5 bases, and the junction held 4 bases outside the gene matches. Germline assignment: CDR1 MNHEY and CDR2 SVGAGI. The CDR3 nucleotides are TGTGCCAGCTGGACTAGCGGGAGGGGAGACAATGAGCAGTTCTTC. Translation gives CASWTSGRGDNEQFF.

Written as DNA, the CDR3 is TGTGCCAGCTCACCATTAGGTACAACCGCTGGCTACACCTTC. As protein: CASSPLGTTAGYTF. The V and J genes are TRBV18 and TRBJ1-2; D remains unclear. The V end was cut by 2 bases, the J end by 7 bases, with 14 bases between. Germline CDR1 KGHSH, CDR2 LQKENI. The CDR3 is made up of 14 amino acids. Looking up the rest from reference TRBV18 and TRBJ1-2 gives the full variable domain: NAGVMQNPRHLVRRRGQEARLRCSPMKGHSHVYWYRQLPEEGLKFMVYLQKENIIDESGMPKERFSAEFPKEGPSILRIQQVVRGDSAAYFCASSPLGTTAGYTFGSGTRLTVV.

The chain links TRBV6-6 to TRBJ2-7; 7 nucleotides line up with TRBD1. This CDR3 is built from 13 residues. With V trimmed by 10 bases and J by 4 bases, 10 bases remained unmatched. Germline V CDR1 and CDR2: MNHNY, SVGAGI (reference sequence). DNA of the CDR3: TGTGCCACTCAGTACCGGGACAGTTACGAGCAGTACTTC. Amino acids: CATQYRDSYEQYF.